The clone carrying this T cell receptor (beta chain) was seen only a few times. Its antigen is not known. MiXCR was run by TCRdb on the 5' RACE reads, yielding one entry per CDR3 protein. The data show under 450,000 distinct CDR3 sequences, approximately 15% seen once. Germline CDR1 and CDR2: KGHDR and SFDVKD. With 4 bases clipped from V and 12 bases from J, the junction kept 5 bases outside the gene matches. CDR3 length: 12 residues. This entry comes from a study of T-cell memory formation after mild COVID-19. The study, taken as a whole, reports: Day 15 to 85 contracting clones showed balanced CD4/CD8; later expanders leaned CD4+. Contracting CD4+ clones sat mainly in CM and EM; CD8+ in EMRA. Some responding clones appeared in pre-infection memory, suggesting cross-reactive memory joined.

The rearrangement uses TRBV24-1 and TRBJ2-1, with TRBD1 identical over 7 bases. The sequencing input was PBMCs or a T cell subset sorted from them (not recorded which). The receptor was derived from a man in his late teens or twenties who had mild COVID-19 (a few samples of this study predate the infection). Cell type and time point are not known. CDR3 sequence (DNA): TGTGCCACCAGTGAGTGGGACAGTCGGCAGTTCTTC. Encoded protein: CATSEWDSRQFF.